The present T cell receptor (beta chain) was sequenced within a study of blood T cell repertoires in COVID-19. About the study: Whether acute or convalescent, the COVID-19 samples came from the United States, Italy and Spain. From T cells, B-cell-depleted T cells, or PBMCs came the material, which was cDNA or gDNA.

Original processing notes: Estimation of nucleated cell counts was performed using reference gene primer amplification. Data came from immunoSEQ multiplex PCR; TCRdb stores just in-frame clones and leaves some out. V, J and clone size reflect that table, while D and trimming were determined from the DNA. The data hold 310,000 or so clones, with 89% observed a single time. The CDR3 is 12 residues long. Deletions cut 4 bases from V and 8 bases from J, with 11 bases between. The germline V gene has CDR1 MNHEY and CDR2 SMNVEV (reference sequence). The sequence was collected from a woman in her thirties or forties who had recovered from COVID-19. The sequencing sample was made of PBMCs or T cells enriched from blood (not recorded which). The rearrangement links TRBV27 to TRBJ1-2; D is uncertain. CDR3 amino acids: CASSSTSRGYTF. The CDR3 nucleotides read TGTGCCAGCAGTTCAACGAGCAGGGGCTACACCTTC.